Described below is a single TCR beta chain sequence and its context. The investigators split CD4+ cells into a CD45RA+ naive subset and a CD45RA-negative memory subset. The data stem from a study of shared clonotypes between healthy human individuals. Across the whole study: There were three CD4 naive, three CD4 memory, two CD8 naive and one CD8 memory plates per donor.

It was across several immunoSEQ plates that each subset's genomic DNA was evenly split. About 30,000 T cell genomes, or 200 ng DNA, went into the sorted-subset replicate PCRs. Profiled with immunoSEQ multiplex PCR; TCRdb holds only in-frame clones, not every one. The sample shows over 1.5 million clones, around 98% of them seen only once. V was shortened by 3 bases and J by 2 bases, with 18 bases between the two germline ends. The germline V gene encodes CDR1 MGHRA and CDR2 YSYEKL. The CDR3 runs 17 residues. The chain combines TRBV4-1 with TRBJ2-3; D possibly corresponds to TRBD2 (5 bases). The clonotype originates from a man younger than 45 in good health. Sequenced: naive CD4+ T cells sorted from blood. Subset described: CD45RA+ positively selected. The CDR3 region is CASSHLGLRPDTDTQYF. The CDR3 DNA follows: TGCGCCAGCAGCCACCTCGGACTTCGCCCTGACACAGATACGCAGTATTTT.